This record looks at one T cell receptor beta chain sequence and its context. Its antigen is as yet unknown. The naive CD8 population came from CD45RO-negative cells selected for CCR7, without terminally differentiated effector memory CD45RA+ cells. The study drew its donors from healthy HIV-negative adults without recent acute infections or vaccinations. Every one of the donors was a Caucasian adult that lived in Nashville, Tennessee. The CDR3 has 16 residues. Germline V gene lookup returns CDR1 LNHDA and CDR2 SQIVND (reference sequence). The ends were cut back, 0 bases at V and 2 bases at J, with 14 bases in the middle. The record originates from a study of shared clonotypes between healthy human individuals. TCRdb's table, derived via immunoSEQ multiplex PCR, lists solely in-frame clones and lacks some. The table has about 2 million clones, approximately 94% seen once. Study results and limitations: Read depth was anticipated to influence clonotype sharing among donors. Compared with clonotypes that all four donors shared, non-shared clonotypes had lower generation probabilities.

Material for sequencing was naive CD8+ T cells sorted from blood. The rearrangement uses TRBV19 and TRBJ2-7; D is unresolved. The TCR sequence derives from a man younger than 35 in good health. CDR3 sequence reads: CASSIDVEEQPYEQYF. In DNA, the CDR3 is TGTGCCAGTAGTATAGACGTGGAAGAGCAACCCTACGAGCAGTACTTC.